This T cell receptor beta chain is drawn from a study of human T cells and chemical hapten exposure listed by TCRdb under 2021. About the study as a whole: For sensitization, 2% DPC in acetone was applied to a roughly 2 cm by roughly 2 cm area of upper inner arm skin. Throughout the study period of 20 to 25 weeks, patients also received therapeutic DPC doses to the scalp every week. This study followed changes in the peripheral blood TCR repertoire in vivo during primary and secondary sensitization of alopecia patients to the hapten diphenylcyclopropenone (DPC). Patch testing was done on the upper back using Finn chambers containing 0.01% DPC, and results were scored after 6 days according to International Contact Dermatitis Research Group standards. Blood for TCR sequencing was provided by twenty-nine alopecia patients at one to four time points (pre-sensitization, 2, 6 and 24 weeks). Blood was sampled from patients pre-sensitization (week 0) and at 2, 6 and about 24 weeks after DPC sensitization. Alopecia areata with under or over 50% scalp involvement, alopecia totalis and alopecia universalis were represented in the patient cohort, which was mostly female. The libraries were sequenced as a pool, and the TCR yield per sample differed mostly because of small variations in library volumes within the pool. Summary of the overall study and its limitations: All patients had alopecia, a presumed autoimmune disease, so their immune response might differ from that of healthy individuals. Significantly more large CDR3 similarity clusters were formed by expanded TCRs than by pre-sensitization or healthy control sets, consistent with antigen-driven responses. Repeated subsampling changed both the strength of the expansion versus patch-test correlation and the threshold at which the correlation became significant. DPC sensitization did not change the number of TCRs with a frequency above 1 in 1000, and there was no evidence of changes in global repertoire structure. The number of PT1 expanded TCRs positively correlated with patch test score, significant at thresholds 8, 16 and 32 but not 4.

In its sample, this clonotype was seen a few times. Its antigen is not yet known. No base qualities exist here, and no much larger clone lies one base off it. This sample's time point label indicates: patch test 3, about 24 weeks after DPC sensitization. The sample's treatment or condition, from its label and the paper: therapeutic diphenylcyclopropenone sensitization with weekly scalp DPC. At every patch-test visit, the blood draw took place before the patch test was put on. To be eligible, patients had to be aged 18 to 70, diagnosed with alopecia and judged suitable for DPC therapy, while pregnant patients were excluded. Unfractionated whole blood was collected in Tempus Blood RNA tubes, and total RNA was extracted from that blood. At the junction V is shortened by 1 base and J by 0 bases; bases outside the gene matches: 4. According to the germline V gene, CDR1 reads SGHVS and CDR2 reads FQNEAQ. From the cysteine through the phenylalanine, the CDR3 covers 16 amino acids. Only CDR3 DNA is held: 48 bases, read in frame from base 1.

Library preparation was by RACE. Sequenced on a NextSeq 500. During library preparation, unique molecular identifiers were attached to individual cDNA molecules so that TCRs could be counted quantitatively and reproducibly. Both TCR alpha and TCR beta chains were sequenced from each blood RNA sample. Per the original workflow: A median of approximately 100,000 TCRs per sample was observed, with a range of 23,224 to 690,600. The Decombinator software suite was used to annotate the V, J and CDR3 of the TCR reads. To make PS versus PT1 abundance plots, every sample was subsampled to the same number of TCRs (28,000). TCRs were defined as expanded if absent before sensitization and observed at least eight times at the 2-week time point. The public sequencing data were trimmed at Q25 with fastp and processed into clonotypes with MiXCR by TCRdb, which kept only in-frame beta chains. Here each entry gathers all rows of one CDR3 protein and keeps the most common genes and DNA. TCRdb's processing, not the study's, gives the V and J calls here. Present in this sample are about 160,000 distinct CDR3 sequences, around 30% of which were seen just once. In total, the top ten clones hold under 2.5% of the sample.

This sequence was found in a woman under 30 with alopecia areata. Some clones in this sample may be carry-over from other donors' samples. Rearrangement joined TRBV7-8 to TRBJ2-3; a stretch of 7 junction bases matches TRBD2. The sequencing used whole blood, collected in connection with sensitization to the hapten diphenylcyclopropenone (DPC). The DNA is as follows: TGTGCCAGCAGCTTAGAGCCGGGAGGTAGCACAGATACGCAGTATTTT. Translated, this gives CASSLEPGGSTDTQYF.